This TCR beta chain was captured in a study of CD8 T cells in Susac syndrome. Across the whole study: There were Susac syndrome patients who were therapy-naive at blood draw, others on corticosteroids, and others on intravenous immunoglobulin alone. Study-wide points: The study recognized that the number of individuals in its TCR sequencing and HLA analysis was relatively small.

Germline CDR1 LGHNA, CDR2 YNFKEQ. V was cut by 9 bases and J by 5 bases, with 16 bases left in between. The CDR3 has 14 amino acids. The patients with Susac syndrome were individuals who fulfilled the recently defined diagnostic criteria for disease that was either definite or probable. This clonotype was seen only once. Its target is unknown. Random-hexamer reverse transcription was applied to about 0.5 to 1 ug RNA. One entry per CDR3 protein, called by TCRdb with MiXCR from the immunoSEQ multiplex PCR reads. The profile covers 95,000 to 150,000 distinct CDR3 sequences, with around 94% appearing a single time and about 0.28% taken by the ten largest.

This clonotype was obtained from a human donor with Susac syndrome. The rearrangement uses TRBV4-2 and TRBJ2-2; D perhaps matches TRBD2 (6 bases). Sequenced sample: CD8+ T cells from PBMCs. The CDR3 nucleotides read TGTGCCAGTCGAGGTCGGAGGGATACCGGGGAGCTGTTTTTT. This gives the protein CASRGRRDTGELFF.